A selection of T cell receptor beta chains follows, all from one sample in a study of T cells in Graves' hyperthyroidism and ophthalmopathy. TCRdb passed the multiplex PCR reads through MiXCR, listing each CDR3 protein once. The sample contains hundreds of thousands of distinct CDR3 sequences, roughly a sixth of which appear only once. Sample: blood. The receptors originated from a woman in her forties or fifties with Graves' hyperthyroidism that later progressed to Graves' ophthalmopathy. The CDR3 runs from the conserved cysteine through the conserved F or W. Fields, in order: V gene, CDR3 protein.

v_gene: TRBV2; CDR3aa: CASRRRATDTQYF
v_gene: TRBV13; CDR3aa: CASSLSDRDYGEAFF
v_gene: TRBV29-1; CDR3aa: CSVWKANTEAFF
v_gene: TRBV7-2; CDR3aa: CASSLPWDRVYGYTF
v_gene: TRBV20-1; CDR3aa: CSASPRSPYNEQFF
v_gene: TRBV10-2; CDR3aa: CASGEGHGYTEAFF
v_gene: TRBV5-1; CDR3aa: CASSLGTDNSPLHF
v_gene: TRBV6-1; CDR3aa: CASTAGQGAYNEQFF
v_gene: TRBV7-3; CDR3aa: CASSSPDSLEQFF
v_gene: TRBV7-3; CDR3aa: CASSLTLVAQNEQFF
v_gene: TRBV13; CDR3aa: CASSFIPQVGIYYGYTF
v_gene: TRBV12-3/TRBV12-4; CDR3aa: CASSPPGSQYF
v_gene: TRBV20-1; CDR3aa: CSARVLGSSNQPQHF
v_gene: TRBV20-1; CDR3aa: CSALGGPGNEQFF